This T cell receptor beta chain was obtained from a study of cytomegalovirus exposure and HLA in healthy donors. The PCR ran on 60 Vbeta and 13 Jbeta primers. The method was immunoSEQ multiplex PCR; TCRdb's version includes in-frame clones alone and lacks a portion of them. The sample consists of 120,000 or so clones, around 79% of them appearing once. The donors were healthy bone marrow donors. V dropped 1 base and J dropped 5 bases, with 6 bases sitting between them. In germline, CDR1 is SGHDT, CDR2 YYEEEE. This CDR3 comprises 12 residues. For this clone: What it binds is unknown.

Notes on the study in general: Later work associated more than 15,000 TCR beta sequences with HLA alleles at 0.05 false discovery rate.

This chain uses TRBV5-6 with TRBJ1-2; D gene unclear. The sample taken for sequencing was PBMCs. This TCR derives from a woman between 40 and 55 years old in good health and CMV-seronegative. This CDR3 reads CASSLPSYGYTF. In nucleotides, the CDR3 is TGTGCCAGCAGCTTGCCGAGTTATGGCTACACCTTC.